This T cell receptor (beta chain) was profiled in a study of OX40 agonist ivuxolimab in advanced cancers. Across the whole study: Every 2 weeks, patients got intravenous ivuxolimab at one of six dose levels (0.01-10 mg/kg).

The assay was immunoSEQ multiplex PCR, and TCRdb's table has in-frame clones only and misses some. The table shows about 12,000 clones, with around 86% occurring only once. Remarks on this clone: Its target is not known.

This CDR3 is 11 amino acids long. Germline lookup yields CDR1 SEHNR and CDR2 FQNEAQ (reference sequence). Trimming pared 6 bases from V and 3 bases from J, leaving 6 bases between. Overall study findings and caveats: The 0.1-3.0 mg/kg partial responders had among the lowest clonal expansion.

The material sequenced was CD4+ or CD8+ T cells sorted from blood, taken in a trial of the OX40 agonist ivuxolimab. This receptor was obtained from an adult with an advanced solid tumor such as melanoma, head and neck, liver or kidney cancer. The rearrangement uses TRBV7-9 and TRBJ2-7, with D possibly TRBD1 on 5 matching bases. CDR3 sequence: CASSDSYEQYF. As DNA, the CDR3 is TGTGCCAGCAGTGACAGCTACGAGCAGTACTTC.